This TCR beta chain was sequenced during a study of OX40 agonist ivuxolimab in advanced cancers. TCRdb's table, derived via immunoSEQ multiplex PCR, lists solely in-frame clones and lacks some. The sample consists of roughly 80,000 clones, roughly nine tenths of them appearing once. The CDR3 loop spans 13 amino acids. The V gene lost 0 bases and the J gene lost 5 bases, with 7 bases spanning the gap. The V gene's germline CDR1 is SGHTA and CDR2 FQGNSA. Autoimmune disease history or systemic immunosuppression barred patients. Blood sampling was done at baseline, cycle 4 day 1, and cycle 7 day 1. Overall study results and limits: Antigen specificity of clonally expanded peripheral T cells was not established.

As regards this clone: Its antigen is not identified. Other DNA sequences within the sample encode an identical CDR3.

The origin of this receptor is an adult with an advanced solid tumor such as melanoma, head and neck, liver or kidney cancer. The chain links TRBV7-2 to TRBJ2-5; D unclear. The input for sequencing was CD4+ or CD8+ T cells sorted from blood, taken in a trial of the OX40 agonist ivuxolimab. CDR3 sequence: CASSLALKETQYF. DNA for the CDR3: TGTGCCAGCAGCTTAGCGCTAAAGGAGACCCAGTACTTC.